This T cell receptor beta chain emerged from a study of cytomegalovirus exposure and HLA in healthy donors. The PCR was carried out with 60 Vbeta primers and 13 Jbeta primers. Here immunoSEQ multiplex PCR was the method, and the copy in TCRdb shows in-frame clones only, minus some. This table has around 130,000 clones, 61% appearing once. A remark on this clone: An end of the junction differs from the germline gene, which may be a read error.

The TCR comes from a male donor in good health and CMV-seronegative. Sequencing input: PBMCs.

DNA of the CDR3: TGTGCCTGCAGGTCGAGGGACAGCCGTATGAACACTGAAGCTTTCTTT. This gives the protein CACRSRDSRMNTEAFF. This chain connects TRBV7-9 to TRBJ1-1; TRBD1 aligns across 7 bases. CDR3 length: 16 residues. CDR1 is SEHNR and CDR2 is FQNEAQ in the germline V gene (reference sequence).